In this sample, the clone carrying this T cell receptor (beta chain) is medium-sized. This entry belongs to a study of blood T cell repertoires in COVID-19. Here immunoSEQ multiplex PCR was the method, and the copy in TCRdb shows in-frame clones only, minus some. The sample has tens of thousands of clones; about 80% are singletons. The CDR3 is 16 amino acids. Germline V lookup: CDR1 ENHRY, CDR2 SYGVKD. V lost 6 bases to trimming and J lost 2 bases; unmatched junction nucleotides: 8. The chain uses TRBV10-3 and TRBJ2-2; 8 positions match TRBD1. The sequencing sample was made of peripheral blood. The TCR sequence derives from a man younger than 40 with COVID-19, enrolled during active disease. The CDR3 bases are TGTGCCATCAGCCCTTCGGACAGGGTAAACACCGGGGAGCTGTTTTTT. Amino acid sequence: CAISPSDRVNTGELFF.